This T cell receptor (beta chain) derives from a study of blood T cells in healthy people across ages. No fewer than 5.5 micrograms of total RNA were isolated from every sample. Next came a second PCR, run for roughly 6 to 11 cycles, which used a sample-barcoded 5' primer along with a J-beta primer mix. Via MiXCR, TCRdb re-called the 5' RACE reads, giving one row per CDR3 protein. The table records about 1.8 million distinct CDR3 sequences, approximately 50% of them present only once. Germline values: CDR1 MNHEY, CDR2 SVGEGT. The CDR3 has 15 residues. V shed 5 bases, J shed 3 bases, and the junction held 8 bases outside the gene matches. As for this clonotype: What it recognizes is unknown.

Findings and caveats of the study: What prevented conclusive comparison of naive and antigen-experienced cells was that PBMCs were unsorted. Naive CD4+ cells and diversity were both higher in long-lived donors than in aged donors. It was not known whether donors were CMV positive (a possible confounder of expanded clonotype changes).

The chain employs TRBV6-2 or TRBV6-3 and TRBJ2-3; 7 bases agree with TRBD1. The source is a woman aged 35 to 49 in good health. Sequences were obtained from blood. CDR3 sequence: CASSQTGVRTDTQYF. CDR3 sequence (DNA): TGTGCCAGCAGTCAAACAGGGGTTAGAACAGATACGCAGTATTTT.